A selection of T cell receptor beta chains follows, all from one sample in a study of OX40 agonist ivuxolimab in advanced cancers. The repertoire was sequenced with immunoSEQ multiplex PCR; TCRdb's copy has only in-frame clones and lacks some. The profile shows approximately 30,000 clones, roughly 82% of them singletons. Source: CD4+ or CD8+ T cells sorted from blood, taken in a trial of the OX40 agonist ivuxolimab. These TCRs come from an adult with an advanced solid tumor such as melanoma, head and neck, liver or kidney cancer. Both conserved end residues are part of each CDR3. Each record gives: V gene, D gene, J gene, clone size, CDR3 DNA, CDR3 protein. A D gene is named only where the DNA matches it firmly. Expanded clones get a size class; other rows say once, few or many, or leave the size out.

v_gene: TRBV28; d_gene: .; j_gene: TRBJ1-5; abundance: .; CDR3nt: TGTGCCAGCAGCGGGAGGGAGGGGGTGTATCAGCCCCAGCATTTT; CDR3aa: CASSGREGVYQPQHF
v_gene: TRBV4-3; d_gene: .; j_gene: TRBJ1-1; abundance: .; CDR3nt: TGCGCCAGCAGCCAACAGTCTGGACCTTTGAACACTGAAGCTTTCTTT; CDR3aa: CASSQQSGPLNTEAFF
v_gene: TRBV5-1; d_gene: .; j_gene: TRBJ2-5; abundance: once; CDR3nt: TGCGCCAGCAGCTTGTCGGTGGGGCCACAACTACAAGAGACCCAGTACTTC; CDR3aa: CASSLSVGPQLQETQYF
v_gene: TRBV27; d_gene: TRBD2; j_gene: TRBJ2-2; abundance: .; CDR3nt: TGTGCCAGCAGTTTTGTCAGGACTAGTACCGGGGAGCTGTTTTTT; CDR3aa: CASSFVRTSTGELFF
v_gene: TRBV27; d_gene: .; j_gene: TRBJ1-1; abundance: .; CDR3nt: TGTGCCAGCAGTTTAAGGGACCGACACACTGAAGCTTTCTTT; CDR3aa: CASSLRDRHTEAFF
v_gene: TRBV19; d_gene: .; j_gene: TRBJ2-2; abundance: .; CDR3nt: TGTGCCAGTAATCAGGGACCGAGGAACACCGGGGAGCTGTTTTTT; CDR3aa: CASNQGPRNTGELFF
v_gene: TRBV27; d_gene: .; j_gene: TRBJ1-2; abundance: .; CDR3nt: TGTGCCAGCAGTTCTCAGGTTAACTATGGCTACACCTTC; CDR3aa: CASSSQVNYGYTF
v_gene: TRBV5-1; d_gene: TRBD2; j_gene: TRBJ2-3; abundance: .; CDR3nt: TGCGCCAGCAGCTCGACTAGCGGGAGACCAGATACGCAGTATTTT; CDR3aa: CASSSTSGRPDTQYF
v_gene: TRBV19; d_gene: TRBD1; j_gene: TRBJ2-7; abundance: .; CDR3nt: TGTGCCAGTAGTCCGACAGGGGAGGTCAACGAGCAGTACTTC; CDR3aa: CASSPTGEVNEQYF
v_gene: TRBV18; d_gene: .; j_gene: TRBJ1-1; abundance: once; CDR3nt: TGTGCCAGCTCACCCCTCATCCAGAACACTGAAGCTTTCTTT; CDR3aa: CASSPLIQNTEAFF
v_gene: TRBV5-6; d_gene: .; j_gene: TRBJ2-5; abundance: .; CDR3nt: TGTGCCAGCACTGCGGTCAGGGGTGGGGAGACCCAGTACTTC; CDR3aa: CASTAVRGGETQYF
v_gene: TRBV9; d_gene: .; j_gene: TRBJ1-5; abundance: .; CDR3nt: TGTGCCAGCAGCGTCGGTGGTGGGGATCAGCCCCAGCATTTT; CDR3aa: CASSVGGGDQPQHF
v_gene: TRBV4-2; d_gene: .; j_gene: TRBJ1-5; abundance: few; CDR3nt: TGTGCCAGCAGCCCTCGAGGACAGAATCAGCCCCAGCATTTT; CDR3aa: CASSPRGQNQPQHF
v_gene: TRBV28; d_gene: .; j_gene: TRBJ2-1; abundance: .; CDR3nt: TGTGCCAGCAGTCAGCAGGGTTATGAGCAGTTCTTC; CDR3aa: CASSQQGYEQFF
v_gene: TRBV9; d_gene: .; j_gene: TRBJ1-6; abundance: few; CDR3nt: TGTGCCAGCAGCGAAACAGGCTCATCACCCCTCCACTTT; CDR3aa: CASSETGSSPLHF
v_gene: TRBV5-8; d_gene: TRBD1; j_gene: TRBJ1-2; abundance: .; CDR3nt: TGTGCCAGCAGCCACGACAGGGGGCAAGGCTATGGCTACACCTTC; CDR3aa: CASSHDRGQGYGYTF
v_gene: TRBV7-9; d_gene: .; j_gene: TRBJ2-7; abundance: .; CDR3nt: TGTGCCAGCAGCTACCACGGGGTGGGAGCGGTCTACGAGCAGTACTTC; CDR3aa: CASSYHGVGAVYEQYF
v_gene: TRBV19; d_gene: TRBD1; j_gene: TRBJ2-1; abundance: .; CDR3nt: TGTGCCAGTAGCCCCGGGACAGGGTTCCATGAGCAGTTCTTC; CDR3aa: CASSPGTGFHEQFF
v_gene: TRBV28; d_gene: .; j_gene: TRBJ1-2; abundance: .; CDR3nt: TGTGCCAGCAGTTCGGCAGGGAGAGATTCTGGCTACACCTTC; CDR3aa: CASSSAGRDSGYTF
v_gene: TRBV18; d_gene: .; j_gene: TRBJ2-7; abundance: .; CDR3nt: TGTGCCAGCTCAAGAAGGCAGGGCTCCTACGAGCAGTACTTC; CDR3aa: CASSRRQGSYEQYF
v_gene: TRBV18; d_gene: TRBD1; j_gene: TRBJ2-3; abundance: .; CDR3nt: TGTGCCAGCTCACCGGACAGGGCAGATACGCAGTATTTT; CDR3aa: CASSPDRADTQYF
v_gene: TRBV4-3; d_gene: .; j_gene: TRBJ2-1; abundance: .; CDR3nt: TGCGCCAGCAGCCGAACTAAGGGAGGCCTTGAGCAGTTCTTC; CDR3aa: CASSRTKGGLEQFF
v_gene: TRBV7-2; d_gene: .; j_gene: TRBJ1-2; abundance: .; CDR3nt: TGTGCCAGCAGCTTTCAAGCGACCCTCTATGGCTACACCTTC; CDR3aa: CASSFQATLYGYTF
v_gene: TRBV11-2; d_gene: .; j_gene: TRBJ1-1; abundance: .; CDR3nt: TGTGCCAGCAGCTTAGACTGGGCGGGGAACACTGAAGCTTTCTTT; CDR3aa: CASSLDWAGNTEAFF
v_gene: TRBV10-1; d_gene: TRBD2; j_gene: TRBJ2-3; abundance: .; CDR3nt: TGCGCCAGCATGGCGGGAGGGGTAGGAGATACGCAGTATTTT; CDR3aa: CASMAGGVGDTQYF
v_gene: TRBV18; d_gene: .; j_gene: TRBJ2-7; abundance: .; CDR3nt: TGTGCCAGCTCACCCTATTCCTACGAGCAGTACTTC; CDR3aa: CASSPYSYEQYF
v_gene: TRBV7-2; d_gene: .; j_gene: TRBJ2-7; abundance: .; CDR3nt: TGTGCCAGCAGCTTAGTGGTGACAGGGACTTACGAGCAGTACTTC; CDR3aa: CASSLVVTGTYEQYF
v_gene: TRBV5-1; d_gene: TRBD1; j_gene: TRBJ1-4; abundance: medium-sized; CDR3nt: TGCGCCAGCAGCCAGACAGGGGGACGGGGAAAACTGTTTTTT; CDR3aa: CASSQTGGRGKLFF
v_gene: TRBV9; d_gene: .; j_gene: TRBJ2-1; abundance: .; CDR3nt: TGTGCCAGCACCGTGACGGCGGACACCTACAATGAGCAGTTCTTC; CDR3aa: CASTVTADTYNEQFF
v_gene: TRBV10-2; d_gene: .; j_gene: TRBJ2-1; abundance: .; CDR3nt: TGCGCCAGCAGGGGAGGTAGCAGCTCCTACAATGAGCAGTTCTTC; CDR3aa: CASRGGSSSYNEQFF
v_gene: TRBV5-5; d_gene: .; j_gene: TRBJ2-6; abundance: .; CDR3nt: TGTGCCAGCAGTTACGGTAGCTCTGGGGCCAACGTCCTGACTTTC; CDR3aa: CASSYGSSGANVLTF
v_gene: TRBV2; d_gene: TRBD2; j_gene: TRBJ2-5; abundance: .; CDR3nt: TGTGCCAGCACTCCACGGGACTACCAGGAGACCCAGTACTTC; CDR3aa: CASTPRDYQETQYF
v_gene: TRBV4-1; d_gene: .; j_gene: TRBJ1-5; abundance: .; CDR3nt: TGCGCCAGCAGCCAGTCAGGGATTTATAGCAATCAGCCCCAGCATTTT; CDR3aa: CASSQSGIYSNQPQHF
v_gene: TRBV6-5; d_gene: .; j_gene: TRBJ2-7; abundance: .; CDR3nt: TGTGCCAGCAGTTATGGGACTGTCCCCGAGCAGTACTTC; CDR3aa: CASSYGTVPEQYF
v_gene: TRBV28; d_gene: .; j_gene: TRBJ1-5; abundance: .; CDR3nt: TGCGCGGGGGGCTCCCCTAGGGCCCAGCATTTT; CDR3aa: CAGGSPRAQHF
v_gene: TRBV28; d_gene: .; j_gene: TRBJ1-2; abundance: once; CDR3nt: TGTGCCAGCGTCCGGGAAGCCGTCGGCTACACCTTC; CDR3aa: CASVREAVGYTF
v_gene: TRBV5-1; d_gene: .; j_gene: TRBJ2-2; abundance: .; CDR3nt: TGCGCCAGCAGCTTAATAGAGTCGGGGGCCGGGGAGCTGTTTTTT; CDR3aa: CASSLIESGAGELFF
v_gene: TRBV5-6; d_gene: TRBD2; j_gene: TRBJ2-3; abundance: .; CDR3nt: TGTGCCAGCAGCTTGTGGGGGGGAGATACGCAGTATTTT; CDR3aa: CASSLWGGDTQYF
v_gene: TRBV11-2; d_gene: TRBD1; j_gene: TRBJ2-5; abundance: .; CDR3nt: TGTGCCAGCAGCTTAGCTACAGGGGGGTTGGAGACCCAGTACTTC; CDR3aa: CASSLATGGLETQYF
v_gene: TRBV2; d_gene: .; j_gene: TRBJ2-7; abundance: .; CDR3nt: TGTGCCAGCCATACAGTGTTTGAGTACGAGCAGTACTTC; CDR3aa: CASHTVFEYEQYF
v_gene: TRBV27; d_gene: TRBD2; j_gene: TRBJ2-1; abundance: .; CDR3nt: TGTGCCAGCAGGGACGTAGCGGGGGGGCGGTACAATGAGCAGTTCTTC; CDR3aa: CASRDVAGGRYNEQFF
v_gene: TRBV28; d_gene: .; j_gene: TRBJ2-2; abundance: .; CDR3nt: TGTGCCAGCAGAGAGAGGGGCCGGACCGGGGAGCTGTTTTTT; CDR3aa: CASRERGRTGELFF
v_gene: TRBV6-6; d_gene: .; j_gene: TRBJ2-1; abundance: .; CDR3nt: TGTGCCAGCGGAGGGGACGAGACTGAGCAGTTCTTC; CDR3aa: CASGGDETEQFF
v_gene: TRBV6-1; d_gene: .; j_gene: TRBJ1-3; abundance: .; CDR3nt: TGTGCCAGCAGTGCCCAACAGAGCTCCACTGGAAACACCATATATTTT; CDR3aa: CASSAQQSSTGNTIYF
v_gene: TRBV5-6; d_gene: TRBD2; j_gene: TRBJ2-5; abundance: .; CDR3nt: TGTGCCAGCAGTAGACTAGCGGGCCTCGAGAGAGAGACCCAGTACTTC; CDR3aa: CASSRLAGLERETQYF